These T cell receptor beta chains were read from a single sample in a study of CD4 T cells in relation to SARS-CoV-2 and coronaviruses. The data were produced by immunoSEQ multiplex PCR, yet TCRdb's version contains in-frame clones alone and is incomplete. The sample lists under 90,000 clones; 80% to 95% were seen once. The material sequenced was naive CD4+ T cells from PBMCs. Receptors originate from a human donor in good health. Each CDR3 is given with its conserved first and last residue. The order of the fields is J gene, D gene, clone size, V gene, CDR3 DNA, CDR3 protein. A D gene is named only where the DNA matches it firmly. Part of the rows lack a size; the others show once, few, many or a class for expanded clones.

TRBJ1-1 | NA | NA | TRBV24-1 | TGTGCCACCAGTTCAATTAGAGGACCTGAAGCTTTCTTT | CATSSIRGPEAFF
TRBJ1-1 | TRBD1 | NA | TRBV5-1 | TGCGCCAGCAGCGCTGGACAGGGGGCTACTGGGAACACTGAAGCTTTCTTT | CASSAGQGATGNTEAFF
TRBJ2-1 | NA | NA | TRBV9 | TGTGCCAGCAGCGTCGGCTGGGGGCGCAATGAGCAGTTCTTC | CASSVGWGRNEQFF
TRBJ2-1 | TRBD2 | NA | TRBV12-5 | TGTGCTTCCGGAGGCAGCAGCGGGGGGGCCAAGTTCTTC | CASGGSSGGAKFF
TRBJ2-1 | NA | NA | TRBV12-3/TRBV12-4 | TGTGCCAGCAGTTTGCGGGCTTACAATGAGCAGTTCTTC | CASSLRAYNEQFF
TRBJ1-2 | NA | NA | TRBV18 | TGTGCCAGCTCACCAGGGACTAACTATGGCTACACCTTC | CASSPGTNYGYTF
TRBJ1-1 | NA | NA | TRBV6-1 | TGTGCCAGCAGTGTTTCGGTACCCACAATAATGAACACTGAAGCTTTCTTT | CASSVSVPTIMNTEAFF
TRBJ1-3 | NA | NA | TRBV6-2/TRBV6-3 | TGTGCCAGCAGCTCCCCAGGAGATGAAGGCGAAGGAAACACCATATATTTT | CASSSPGDEGEGNTIYF
TRBJ2-2 | TRBD1 | NA | TRBV5-4 | TGTGCCAGCAGCTTGGGGCAGGGGGACCCTAACACCGGGGAGCTGTTTTTT | CASSLGQGDPNTGELFF
TRBJ1-5 | NA | once | TRBV21-1 | TGTGCCAGCAGCAACTGGGAACAGGGGCTTCAGCCCCAGCATTTT | CASSNWEQGLQPQHF
TRBJ2-4 | NA | NA | TRBV10-3 | TGTGCCACCATGACAGATCTAGCCAAAAACATTCAGTACTTC | CATMTDLAKNIQYF
TRBJ2-7 | NA | NA | TRBV2 | TGTGCCAGCAGTGCAACACGTAGCTACGAGCAGTACTTC | CASSATRSYEQYF
TRBJ2-2 | TRBD2 | NA | TRBV9 | TGTGCCAGCAGCCGGACTAGCGGTACCGGGGAGCTGTTTTTT | CASSRTSGTGELFF
TRBJ2-7 | TRBD1 | NA | TRBV2 | TGTGCCAGCACCGGACAGGAGAGCTCCTACGAGCAGTACTTC | CASTGQESSYEQYF
TRBJ1-1 | NA | NA | TRBV29-1 | TGCAGCGTTCAGGTGAACACTGAAGCTTTCTTT | CSVQVNTEAFF
TRBJ2-1 | TRBD2 | once | TRBV5-8 | TGTGCCAGCAGCTCCCGGACTAGCGGGAGCGATGAGCAGTTCTTC | CASSSRTSGSDEQFF
TRBJ2-7 | NA | once | TRBV11-2 | TGTGCCAGCAGCTTACAGAATGCCTACGAGCAGTACTTC | CASSLQNAYEQYF
TRBJ2-5 | NA | NA | TRBV30 | TGTGCCTGGAGTGTGATCCGCGGGACCCAGTACTTC | CAWSVIRGTQYF
TRBJ2-7 | TRBD1 | NA | TRBV16 | TGTGCCAGCAGCCATAGGCCGGGACAGGGGCACGAGCAGTACTTC | CASSHRPGQGHEQYF
TRBJ2-5 | TRBD1 | once | TRBV19 | TGTGCCAGCAGCAGGGGGCTGGAGGAGACCCAGTACTTC | CASSRGLEETQYF
TRBJ2-2 | TRBD2 | NA | TRBV28 | TGTGCCAGCAGACTAGCGGGCCTCACCGGGGAGCTGTTTTTT | CASRLAGLTGELFF
TRBJ2-7 | NA | NA | TRBV5-1 | TGCGCCAGCAGCTTTCAGGGACCGTACGAGCAGTACTTC | CASSFQGPYEQYF
TRBJ1-5 | TRBD1 | NA | TRBV5-1 | TGCGCCAGCAGCGCCGGGGGAGGGGGCGGGAATACCCAGCATTTT | CASSAGGGGGNTQHF
TRBJ2-1 | NA | once | TRBV29-1 | TGCAGCGTTGGCGGGGAGTGGTCCTACAATGAGCAGTTCTTC | CSVGGEWSYNEQFF
TRBJ2-7 | NA | once | TRBV30 | TGTGCCTGGAGTGCTTCAAACTCCTACGAGCAGTACTTC | CAWSASNSYEQYF
TRBJ2-5 | NA | NA | TRBV6-2/TRBV6-3 | TGTGCCAGCAGTTACGGGGGGTTGACTGTCCAAGAGACCCAGTACTTC | CASSYGGLTVQETQYF
TRBJ1-2 | TRBD1 | NA | TRBV18 | TGTGCCAGCTCACAGCAAGGACAGGGGGCTGGCTACACCTTC | CASSQQGQGAGYTF
TRBJ2-7 | TRBD1 | NA | TRBV5-1 | TGCGCCAGCAGCGTGCTGCCGGGACAGGGGTACTACGAGCAGTACTTC | CASSVLPGQGYYEQYF
TRBJ1-1 | TRBD1 | NA | TRBV28 | TGTGCCAGCAGTTACCTAAATAAGGGACAGTACACTGAAGCTTTCTTT | CASSYLNKGQYTEAFF
TRBJ1-1 | NA | NA | TRBV28 | TGTGCCAGCAGTTTATTGGGGAGTGCCACTGAAGCTTTCTTT | CASSLLGSATEAFF